One and the same sample provided the 9 T cell receptor beta chains below, sequenced in a study of T cell responses to AZD1222 COVID-19 vaccine. Profiled with immunoSEQ multiplex PCR; TCRdb holds only in-frame clones, not every one. The table includes some 80,000 clones, more than 70% detected once. Sequenced here: peripheral blood, sampled 28 days after the second dose of the MenACWY control vaccine. Every receptor here comes from an adult who received the MenACWY meningococcal vaccine as a control.

This chain connects TRBV7-9 to TRBJ2-3; D not resolved. The CDR3 consists of 15 residues. CDR1 and CDR2 (germline): SEHNR, FQNEAQ (reference sequence). V dropped 2 bases and J dropped 6 bases, with 15 bases sitting between them. The CDR3 is CASSLFGQAPDTQYF. The CDR3 DNA sequence: TGTGCCAGCAGCTTATTCGGGCAGGCTCCGGATACGCAGTATTTT.

The chain couples TRBV19 to TRBJ1-4; D perhaps matches TRBD1 (5 bases). This CDR3 has 12 residues. The V end was cut by 7 bases, the J end by 4 bases, with 7 bases between. Germline lookup yields CDR1 LNHDA and CDR2 SQIVND (reference sequence). The chain's CDR3 is CASKGINEKLFF. As DNA, the CDR3 is TGTGCCAGTAAGGGGATTAATGAAAAACTGTTTTTT.

This chain connects TRBV27 to TRBJ2-7; 8 positions match TRBD1. Germline V gene data show CDR1 as MNHEY and CDR2 as SMNVEV (reference sequence). The junction had 6 bases not matched to a gene; V was cut back by 0 bases and J by 5 bases. This CDR3 has 15 residues. The CDR3 here is CASSLSGQVIDEQYF. CDR3 DNA: TGTGCCAGCAGTTTATCGGGACAGGTTATCGACGAGCAGTACTTC.

V and J are TRBV7-9 and TRBJ2-5; 9 positions match TRBD1. Trimming at V came to 3 bases and at J to 5 bases, leaving 4 bases not matched to a gene. The CDR3 spans 14 residues. Per the germline V gene, CDR1 is SEHNR and CDR2 is FQNEAQ (reference sequence). The CDR3 loop is CASSFGTGRETQYF. CDR3 bases: TGTGCCAGCAGCTTCGGGACAGGGAGGGAGACCCAGTACTTC.

This chain's CDR3 is CASSFGQNQPQHF. DNA of the CDR3: TGCGCCAGCAGCTTTGGGCAGAATCAGCCCCAGCATTTT. The chain employs TRBV5-1 and TRBJ1-5; no clear D. CDR1 is SGHRS, CDR2 YFSETQ, per germline. Between the trimmed V and J ends, which lost 2 bases and 4 bases, there was a span of 7 bases. This CDR3 has 13 amino acids.

CDR3 amino acids: CARPRGVGTEAFF. CDR3 nucleotide sequence: TGTGCCAGGCCCCGGGGAGTCGGAACTGAAGCTTTCTTT. This chain links TRBV2 with TRBJ1-1; D is uncertain. Per germline, CDR1 SNHLY and CDR2 FYNNEI. V was clipped by 9 bases and J by 5 bases, with 16 bases between them. The CDR3 has 13 residues.

This clone was recorded only once. This chain links TRBV5-5 with TRBJ1-1; the D is unclear. Germline lookup yields CDR1 SGHKS and CDR2 YYEKEE (reference sequence). This CDR3 spans 14 amino acids. V lost 3 bases to trimming and J lost 0 bases, with 9 bases between them. The CDR3 loop reads CASSSSDLNTEAFF. The DNA of the CDR3 is TGTGCCAGCAGCTCTTCGGATTTGAACACTGAAGCTTTCTTT.

This chain uses TRBV9 with TRBJ2-2; the match to TRBD2 covers 8 bases. V was clipped by 0 bases and J by 3 bases; unmatched bases: 13. Germline values: CDR1 SGDLS, CDR2 YYNGEE. CDR3 length equals 19 residues. The CDR3 loop reads CASSVDEWRSGGDTGELFF. The CDR3 bases are TGTGCCAGCAGCGTAGACGAGTGGAGGAGCGGGGGAGACACCGGGGAGCTGTTTTTT.

The chain has TRBV7-9 and TRBJ1-2, with TRBD1 as a possible D gene (6 bases). The ends were cut back, 2 bases at V and 1 base at J, with 11 bases in the middle. The CDR3 totals 15 residues. Germline loops: CDR1 SEHNR, CDR2 FQNEAQ (reference sequence). The CDR3 DNA sequence: TGTGCCAGCAGCTTACAGGGGATTCATAACTATGGCTACACCTTC. It codes for CASSLQGIHNYGYTF. Full variable domain (outside the CDR3, taken from reference TRBV7-9 and TRBJ1-2): DTGVSQNPRHKITKRGQNVTFRCDPISEHNRLYWYRQTLGQGPEFLTYFQNEAQLEKSRLLSDRFSAERPKGSFSTLEIQRTEQGDSAMYLCASSLQGIHNYGYTFGSGTRLTVV.